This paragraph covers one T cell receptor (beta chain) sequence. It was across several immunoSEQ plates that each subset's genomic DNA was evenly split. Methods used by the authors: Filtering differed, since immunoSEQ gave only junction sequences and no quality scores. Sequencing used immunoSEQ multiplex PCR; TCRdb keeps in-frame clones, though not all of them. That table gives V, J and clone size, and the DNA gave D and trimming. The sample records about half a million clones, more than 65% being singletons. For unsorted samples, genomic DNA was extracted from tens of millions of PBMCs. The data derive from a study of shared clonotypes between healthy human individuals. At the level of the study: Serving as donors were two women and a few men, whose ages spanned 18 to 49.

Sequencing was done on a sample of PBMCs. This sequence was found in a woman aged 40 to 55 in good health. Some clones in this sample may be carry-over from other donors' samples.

The CDR3 protein is CASSIVLGTQYEQYF. CDR3 sequence (DNA): TGTGCCAGTAGTATAGTACTTGGGACGCAATACGAGCAGTACTTC. The chain joins TRBV19 to TRBJ2-7; D tentatively reads TRBD1 or TRBD2 (5 bases each). With 1 base removed from V and 4 bases from J, the gap between germline ends came to 14 bases. The CDR3 covers 15 residues. Per germline, CDR1 LNHDA and CDR2 SQIVND (reference sequence). Based on the CDR3 plus reference TRBV19 and TRBJ2-7, the full variable domain is DGGITQSPKYLFRKEGQNVTLSCEQNLNHDAMYWYRQDPGQGLRLIYYSQIVNDFQKGDIAEGYSVSREKKESFPLTVTSAQKNPTAFYLCASSIVLGTQYEQYFGPGTRLTVT.